A single sample is the source of the 22 T cell receptor beta chains below, sequenced in a study of blood T cell repertoires in COVID-19. The repertoire was sequenced with immunoSEQ multiplex PCR; TCRdb's copy has only in-frame clones and lacks some. Of more than 70,000 clones in the sample, 82% were seen once. The material sequenced was peripheral blood. The receptors derive from a human donor in a cohort sampled during active COVID-19.

The chain joins TRBV5-1 to TRBJ1-1; D gene unclear. The V and J ends lost 0 bases and 11 bases respectively, with 14 bases between them. CDR3 size: 13 residues. Germline V gene sequence: CDR1 SGHRS, CDR2 YFSETQ. CDR3 in amino acids: CASSLAGISVAFF. In DNA form, the CDR3 reads TGCGCCAGCAGCTTGGCCGGGATAAGTGTCGCTTTCTTT.

This chain connects TRBV6-6 to TRBJ1-3; D possibly corresponds to TRBD1 (5 bases). Per the germline V gene, CDR1 is MNHNY and CDR2 is SVGAGI (reference sequence). V was trimmed by 6 bases and J by 0 bases, leaving 12 bases between them. The CDR3 sequence is 15 residues long. The CDR3 nucleotides read TGTGCCAGCAGCCTCCACAGGAGCTCTGGAAACACCATATATTTT. Translating it yields CASSLHRSSGNTIYF.

This chain uses TRBV5-1 with TRBJ1-1, with 11 bases fitting TRBD1. The germline V gene has CDR1 SGHRS and CDR2 YFSETQ. V lost 1 base, J lost 2 bases, and 4 bases stayed unmatched. The CDR3 contains 16 residues. CDR3: CASSLFGQGANTEAFF. CDR3 DNA: TGCGCCAGCAGCTTGTTCGGACAGGGGGCTAACACTGAAGCTTTCTTT.

This clone has just a few counts. This chain joins TRBV5-1 and TRBJ1-3; D is perhaps TRBD1 (6 bases). CDR1 SGHRS and CDR2 YFSETQ come from the germline V gene. The CDR3 runs to 12 residues. V was cut by 4 bases and J by 8 bases, with 10 bases left in between. CDR3 bases: TGCGCCAGCAGCCCCGCAGGGGACACCATATATTTT. Translated: CASSPAGDTIYF.

The chain carries TRBV5-1 and TRBJ2-5; 9 bases match TRBD1. J lost 2 bases, V lost 4 bases, and 3 bases had no gene match. The CDR3 has 14 residues. Germline V CDR1 and CDR2: SGHRS, YFSETQ. The CDR3 coding sequence is TGCGCCAGCAGCCCGGGGACAGGGCAAGAGACCCAGTACTTC. Its translation is CASSPGTGQETQYF. The full variable domain, with the rest looked up from reference TRBV5-1 and TRBJ2-5, is KAGVTQTPRYLIKTRGQQVTLSCSPISGHRSVSWYQQTPGQGLQFLFEYFSETQRNKGNFPGRFSGRQFSNSRSEMNVSTLELGDSALYLCASSPGTGQETQYFGPGTRLLVL.

The chain couples TRBV11-2 to TRBJ1-1; the D gene is possibly TRBD1 (6 bases). The germline V gene encodes CDR1 SGHAT and CDR2 FQNNGV. The length of the CDR3 is 14 residues. Trimming removed 5 bases from V and 5 bases from J, with 15 bases in between. Here the CDR3 reads CASSLYRDGTEAFF. As DNA, the CDR3 is TGTGCCAGCAGCCTATACAGGGATGGGACTGAAGCTTTCTTT.

V gene TRBV6-5 combines with J gene TRBJ2-1, with a tentative D call TRBD1 (6 bases). V was cut by 8 bases and J by 5 bases, with 19 bases left in between. Germline CDR1 MNHEY, CDR2 SVGAGI. The CDR3 has 15 residues. This CDR3 reads CASRLGAGVNNEQFF. In DNA form, the CDR3 reads TGTGCCAGCCGCCTAGGGGCAGGGGTTAACAATGAGCAGTTCTTC.

The chain links TRBV7-9 to TRBJ1-3; 8 bases are a match to TRBD1. V lost 5 bases and J lost 0; bases outside the gene matches: 3. This CDR3 spans 15 amino acids. The germline V gene has CDR1 SEHNR and CDR2 FQNEAQ (reference sequence). CDR3 protein: CASSRGTGSGNTIYF. CDR3 bases: TGTGCCAGCAGCCGTGGGACAGGCTCTGGAAACACCATATATTTT.

V and J are TRBV2 and TRBJ1-6; D remains ambiguous. This CDR3 region has 16 residues. Trimming removed 3 bases from V and 0 bases from J, with 9 bases in between. Germline CDR1 is SNHLY and CDR2 is FYNNEI. DNA of the CDR3: TGTGCCAGCAGTGACGGGGAGAGCTCCTATAATTCACCCCTCCACTTT. Amino acid sequence: CASSDGESSYNSPLHF.

This clone was observed a handful of times. This rearrangement joins TRBV6-1 to TRBJ1-5, with D perhaps TRBD1 (6 bases). The CDR3 contains 14 residues. CDR1 is MNHNS, CDR2 SASEGT, per germline. V lost 3 bases and J 3 bases, leaving 9 bases between the germline ends. In DNA, the CDR3 is TGTGCCAGCAGTGAGTACAGGGTCAATCAGCCCCAGCATTTT. Encoded protein: CASSEYRVNQPQHF.

The chain uses TRBV5-1 and TRBJ1-6; the D is unclear. CDR3 size: 14 residues. Germline assignment: CDR1 SGHRS and CDR2 YFSETQ. The V end was cut by 0 bases, the J end by 8 bases, with 9 bases between. The DNA for the CDR3 is TGCGCCAGCAGCTTGGACGAGGTGCATTCACCCCTCCACTTT. This sequence encodes CASSLDEVHSPLHF.

The rearrangement joins TRBV7-9 to TRBJ2-5, with D unclear. The germline V gene encodes CDR1 SEHNR and CDR2 FQNEAQ (reference sequence). Trimming shortened V by 6 bases and J by 5 bases, and 13 bases separated the two germline ends. The CDR3 extends over 13 amino acids. DNA for the CDR3: TGTGCCAGCAGTTTCCCTTCGTTGGAGACCCAGTACTTC. Its protein is CASSFPSLETQYF.

There are a few counts of this clone. The chain combines TRBV2 with TRBJ2-2; D is perhaps TRBD2 (5 bases). CDR3 length: 12 residues. Germline loops: CDR1 SNHLY, CDR2 FYNNEI. CDR3 loop: CATGIGTGELFF. Written as DNA, the CDR3 is TGTGCGACGGGGATAGGGACCGGGGAGCTGTTTTTT.

The chain employs TRBV4-1 and TRBJ2-7; D is perhaps TRBD2 (6 bases). Germline loops: CDR1 MGHRA, CDR2 YSYEKL. The CDR3 runs to 13 residues. The ends were cut back, 4 bases at V and 4 bases at J, with 11 bases in the middle. Written as DNA, the CDR3 is TGCGCCAGCAGCCCCGGGGGACCTTACGAGCAGTACTTC. It encodes CASSPGGPYEQYF.

This chain joins TRBV4-2 and TRBJ1-5; D is perhaps TRBD1 (5 bases). There are 16 residues in the CDR3. Deletions cut 4 bases from V and 0 bases from J, with 13 bases between. Per germline, CDR1 LGHNA and CDR2 YNFKEQ. CDR3 loop: CASSLIGRGSNQPQHF. The CDR3 nucleotides read TGTGCCAGCAGCCTCATAGGGAGGGGTAGCAATCAGCCCCAGCATTTT.

The chain couples TRBV30 to TRBJ2-5; no clear D. CDR1 is GTSNPN and CDR2 is SVGIG in the germline V gene (reference sequence). The CDR3 spans 13 residues. The ends were cut back, 2 bases at V and 2 bases at J, with 9 bases in the middle. This CDR3 is CAWSQAIQETQYF. Written as DNA, the CDR3 is TGTGCCTGGAGTCAGGCCATACAAGAGACCCAGTACTTC.

The J gene is TRBJ1-1, the V gene TRBV5-1, with D hard to call. The V end lost 4 bases, the J end lost 4 bases, and 11 bases lay between the germline ends. The CDR3 is 13 amino acids. Germline loops: CDR1 SGHRS, CDR2 YFSETQ. DNA for the CDR3: TGCGCCAGCAGCCGGTATGAGGGCACTGAAGCTTTCTTT. Translation: CASSRYEGTEAFF.

This clone was seen a few times. The CDR3 reads CASSDIGTSGTDTQYF. CDR3 nucleotides: TGTGCCAGCAGTGACATAGGGACTAGCGGCACAGATACGCAGTATTTT. The rearrangement uses TRBV25-1 and TRBJ2-3, with 10 bases identical to TRBD2. Germline V gene data show CDR1 as MGHDK and CDR2 as SYGVNS. V shed 3 bases, J shed 1 base, and the junction held 4 bases outside the gene matches. This CDR3 comprises 16 residues.

The rearrangement joins TRBV6-1 to TRBJ1-4, with unresolved D. There are 15 residues in the CDR3. Per germline, CDR1 MNHNS and CDR2 SASEGT. With 1 base removed from V and 0 bases from J, the gap between germline ends came to 6 bases. CDR3 sequence reads: CASSEVIATNEKLFF. In DNA form, the CDR3 reads TGTGCCAGCAGTGAAGTCATAGCAACTAATGAAAAACTGTTTTTT.

This clone was detected only a few times. The chain has TRBV5-4 and TRBJ2-7; 10 positions match TRBD1. CDR3 length: 14 residues. Germline-derived CDR1 and CDR2 are SGHNT and YYREEE (reference sequence). V trimming: 4 bases; J trimming: 6 bases; junction bases outside the gene matches: 7. CDR3 residues: CASSTRQGAGEQYF. CDR3 sequence (DNA): TGTGCCAGCAGCACGAGACAGGGGGCGGGCGAGCAGTACTTC. The entire variable domain, with the rest obtained from reference TRBV5-4 and TRBJ2-7, is as follows: ETGVTQSPTHLIKTRGQQVTLRCSSQSGHNTVSWYQQALGQGPQFIFQYYREEENGRGNFPPRFSGLQFPNYSSELNVNALELDDSALYLCASSTRQGAGEQYFGPGTRLTVT.

This sequence joins TRBV27 and TRBJ2-7; D may be TRBD2 (6 bases). This CDR3 has 14 residues. Trimming left V 2 bases short and J 3 bases short, with 11 bases between. Looked up from germline, CDR1 is MNHEY and CDR2 is SMNVEV (reference sequence). The CDR3 loop is CASSLGQGLYEQYF. CDR3 in DNA: TGTGCCAGCAGTTTAGGGCAGGGACTCTACGAGCAGTACTTC.

This sequence joins TRBV6-5 and TRBJ2-2; D call uncertain. Trimming took off 2 bases at V and 0 bases at J, with 4 bases between the two ends. The CDR3 has 14 residues. In germline, CDR1 is MNHEY, CDR2 SVGAGI. The CDR3 region has the DNA TGTGCCAGCAGTTACGGCCCGAACACCGGGGAGCTGTTTTTT. This translates into CASSYGPNTGELFF.